Sequencing of this T cell receptor beta chain was carried out in a study of control samples from healthy donors and cancer patients. Assay used: immunoSEQ multiplex PCR; TCRdb lists only in-frame clones, some missing. The table lists around 100,000 clones, roughly 87% of them singletons, with approximately 20% in the top ten. The sample consisted of blood. This TCR came from a woman aged 45 to 65 in good health.

CDR3 bases: TGTGCCAGCTCACCACCAGGGTCGGATCAGCCCCAGCATTTT. Residues: CASSPPGSDQPQHF. The rearrangement uses TRBV18 and TRBJ1-5; D is unclear. Germline lookup yields CDR1 KGHSH and CDR2 LQKENI. The CDR3 runs to 14 residues. V lost 0 bases and J lost 5, with 8 bases in between.